The entry below gives a single TCR beta chain sequence along with its context. The V and J ends lost 5 bases and 2 bases respectively, with 19 bases between them. CDR1 and CDR2 from the germline V gene are LNHNV and YYDKDF (reference sequence). This CDR3 has 17 amino acids. Naive CD8 cells lacked CD45RO, underwent positive selection for CCR7 and left out terminally differentiated effector memory CD45RA+ cells. The sample originates from a study of shared clonotypes between healthy human individuals. Libraries were prepared by immunoSEQ multiplex PCR; TCRdb keeps only in-frame clonotypes and omits some of them. Of roughly 590,000 clones in the sample, about 95% were seen once.

Input material: naive CD8+ T cells sorted from blood. The rearrangement uses TRBV15 and TRBJ1-3; tentative D call: TRBD1 (6 bases). This receptor was identified in a woman in her twenties or thirties in good health. DNA for the CDR3: TGTGCCACCAGCCCTCACCAAGACAGGAGGCCTGGAAACACCATATATTTT. Protein product: CATSPHQDRRPGNTIYF.